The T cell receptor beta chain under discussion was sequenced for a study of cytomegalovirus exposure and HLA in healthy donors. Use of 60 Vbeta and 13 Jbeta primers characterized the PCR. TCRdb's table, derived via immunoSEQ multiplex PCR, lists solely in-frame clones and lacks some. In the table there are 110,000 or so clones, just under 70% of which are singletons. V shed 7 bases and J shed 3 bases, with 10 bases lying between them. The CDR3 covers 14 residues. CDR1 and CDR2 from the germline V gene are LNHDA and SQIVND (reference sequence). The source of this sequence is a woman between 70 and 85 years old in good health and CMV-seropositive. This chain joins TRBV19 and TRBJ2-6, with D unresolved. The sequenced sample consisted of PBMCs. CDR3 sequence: CASMAVHGANVLTF. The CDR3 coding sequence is TGTGCCAGTATGGCGGTTCATGGGGCCAACGTCCTGACTTTC.